The 23 T cell receptor beta chains below all came from one sample that was sequenced in a study of PD-1 blockade in classical Hodgkin lymphoma. Each patient's relapse followed autologous stem cell transplantation, and brentuximab vedotin exposure varied. Assay used: immunoSEQ multiplex PCR; TCRdb lists only in-frame clones, some missing. Of 30,000 to 40,000 clones in the sample, about 80% were seen once. Sample: peripheral blood mononuclear cells (PBMCs), taken before the second cycle of nivolumab. These receptors originate from a human donor with classical Hodgkin lymphoma.

The chain is built from TRBV4-3 and TRBJ1-6; 7 nucleotides align to TRBD1. The CDR3 length is 16 residues. V dropped 3 bases and J dropped 9; count of bases not matched to a gene: 11. Germline values: CDR1 LGHNA, CDR2 YSLEER. CDR3 in DNA: TGCGCCAGCAGCCAGTTGACAGGGCAGGGAATTTCACCCCTCCACTTT. Encoded protein: CASSQLTGQGISPLHF.

This rearrangement joins TRBV19 to TRBJ1-1; D gene unclear. V dropped 6 bases and J dropped 2 bases, with 16 bases sitting between them. This CDR3 is built from 15 residues. Germline CDR1 and CDR2: LNHDA and SQIVND (reference sequence). CDR3 bases: TGTGCCAGTAGCACCGGTTGGGATTTCAACACTGAAGCTTTCTTT. As protein: CASSTGWDFNTEAFF.

This rearrangement joins TRBV5-6 to TRBJ2-1; 9 bases fit TRBD1. There are 16 residues in the CDR3. V shed 4 bases and J 7 bases; nucleotides not matched to a gene: 12. Germline CDR1 SGHDT, CDR2 YYEEEE. In DNA form, the CDR3 reads TGTGCCAGCAGCGAAACCGGGACAGGGTGGAGGAATGAGCAGTTCTTC. It is translated as CASSETGTGWRNEQFF.

This chain joins TRBV18 and TRBJ2-3, with D uncertain. This CDR3 has 15 amino acids. In germline, CDR1 is KGHSH, CDR2 LQKENI. V lost 3 bases, J lost 0 bases, and 10 bases lay in between. CDR3 residues: CASSPGYSSTDTQYF. The CDR3 DNA sequence: TGTGCCAGCTCACCCGGGTACTCTAGCACAGATACGCAGTATTTT. Together with reference TRBV18 and TRBJ2-3, the CDR3 gives the full variable domain: NAGVMQNPRHLVRRRGQEARLRCSPMKGHSHVYWYRQLPEEGLKFMVYLQKENIIDESGMPKERFSAEFPKEGPSILRIQQVVRGDSAAYFCASSPGYSSTDTQYFGPGTRLTVL.

J is TRBJ2-7 and V is TRBV4-2, with D perhaps given as TRBD1 or TRBD2 (5 bases each). CDR3 length equals 19 residues. The germline V gene has CDR1 LGHNA and CDR2 YNFKEQ. Trimming stripped 1 base from V and 3 bases from J, with 25 bases between. CDR3 DNA: TGTGCCAGCAGCCAAGTAGCGTTGTGGTGGGAGACAGAAAACTACGAGCAGTACTTC. The encoded protein is CASSQVALWWETENYEQYF.

This chain uses TRBV19 with TRBJ1-4; the match to TRBD1 covers 10 bases. CDR1 and CDR2 (germline): LNHDA, SQIVND (reference sequence). The CDR3 spans 17 residues. Trimming took 6 bases from V and 3 from J; bases not matched to a gene: 10. Here the CDR3 reads CASSHGTGAGANEKLFF. The CDR3 region has the DNA TGTGCCAGTAGCCACGGGACAGGGGCGGGGGCTAATGAAAAACTGTTTTTT.

This clone turned up a few times. The rearrangement links TRBV30 to TRBJ1-6; D gene ambiguous. Germline V gives CDR1 GTSNPN, CDR2 SVGIG (reference sequence). The germline V and J ends were trimmed by 0 bases and 9 bases, with 9 bases remaining between them. The CDR3 totals 13 residues. The CDR3 reads CAWSVGISSPLHF. CDR3 DNA: TGTGCCTGGAGTGTCGGAATAAGTTCACCCCTCCACTTT. The full variable domain, its missing parts supplied by reference TRBV30 and TRBJ1-6, is SQTIHQWPATLVQPVGSPLSLECTVEGTSNPNLYWYRQAAGRGLQLLFYSVGIGQISSEVPQNLSASRPQDRQFILSSKKLLLSDSGFYLCAWSVGISSPLHFGNGTRLTVT.

The rearrangement links TRBV30 to TRBJ2-5, with D possibly TRBD1 on 6 matching bases. V was cut by 0 bases and J by 4 bases, with 18 bases left in between. Looked up from germline, CDR1 is GTSNPN and CDR2 is SVGIG (reference sequence). The CDR3 contains 16 residues. The CDR3 spells CAWSVQRQGIGETQYF. The CDR3 nucleotides are TGTGCCTGGAGTGTACAGAGGCAGGGGATCGGAGAGACCCAGTACTTC.

The table lists this clone with a few counts. The chain uses TRBV27 and TRBJ1-6; perhaps TRBD1 as D (5 bases). In germline, CDR1 is MNHEY, CDR2 SMNVEV (reference sequence). The CDR3 spans 16 residues. V was cut by 6 bases and J by 10 bases, with 22 bases left in between. In nucleotides, the CDR3 is TGTGCCAGCAGCCGATCTCGGGGCCTTGCATCATCACCCCTCCACTTT. Protein sequence: CASSRSRGLASSPLHF.

The V call is TRBV5-4, the J call TRBJ2-1; weak D call: TRBD2 (6 bases). CDR1 and CDR2 from the germline V gene are SGHNT and YYREEE (reference sequence). Trimming removed 4 bases from V and 0 bases from J, with 14 bases in between. The CDR3 contains 16 residues. The CDR3, as DNA: TGTGCCAGCAGCGAGGGGACTTCCAGCTCCTACAATGAGCAGTTCTTC. Its translation is CASSEGTSSSYNEQFF.

CDR3 nucleotide sequence: TGTGCCAGCAGCGCGGGGACAGGGCACCGAAACACCATATATTTT. It yields the protein CASSAGTGHRNTIYF. The rearrangement links TRBV5-4 to TRBJ1-3; 9 nucleotides line up with TRBD1. CDR1 is SGHNT, CDR2 YYREEE, per germline (reference sequence). The CDR3 has 15 residues. V was clipped by 4 bases and J by 5 bases; unmatched bases: 7.

The chain employs TRBV30 and TRBJ2-7; 9 bases line up with TRBD1. CDR1 and CDR2 (germline): GTSNPN, SVGIG (reference sequence). The CDR3 covers 13 residues. Germline trimming cut 0 bases from V and 5 bases from J; bases unmatched to any gene: 2. The CDR3 loop is CAWSVQGAHEQYF. Here the CDR3 DNA reads TGTGCCTGGAGTGTACAGGGGGCCCACGAGCAGTACTTC. The full variable domain, rest sourced from reference TRBV30 and TRBJ2-7, is SQTIHQWPATLVQPVGSPLSLECTVEGTSNPNLYWYRQAAGRGLQLLFYSVGIGQISSEVPQNLSASRPQDRQFILSSKKLLLSDSGFYLCAWSVQGAHEQYFGPGTRLTVT.

This clone came up once. The J gene is TRBJ1-3, the V gene TRBV7-2, with D tentatively TRBD1 (5 bases). Germline V gene data show CDR1 as SGHTA and CDR2 as FQGNSA. The V end lost 5 bases, the J end lost 4 bases, and 18 bases lay between the germline ends. The CDR3 has 16 residues. CDR3 nucleotide sequence: TGTGCCAGCAGCAAACCCTCGGACACGTTCGGAAACACCATATATTTT. This gives the protein CASSKPSDTFGNTIYF.

The V and J genes are TRBV4-1 and TRBJ2-7; possible D gene TRBD2, 6 bases. V dropped 1 base and J dropped 3 bases, with 7 bases sitting between them. Germline-derived CDR1 and CDR2 are MGHRA and YSYEKL. This CDR3 spans 13 amino acids. The DNA for the CDR3 is TGCGCCAGCAGCCAAGTGGGGGGCTACGAGCAGTACTTC. Its translation: CASSQVGGYEQYF.

V and J are TRBV2 and TRBJ1-1; TRBD1 matches at 7 bases. The CDR3 covers 15 residues. V shed 4 bases and J 4 bases; nucleotides not matched to a gene: 9. In germline, CDR1 is SNHLY, CDR2 FYNNEI. CDR3 residues: CASSAKGARSTEAFF. The CDR3 coding sequence is TGTGCCAGCAGTGCAAAGGGGGCGCGGAGCACTGAAGCTTTCTTT.

This clone is a singleton in its sample. The chain uses TRBV9 and TRBJ2-5; no clear D. Germline CDR1 SGDLS, CDR2 YYNGEE. V gave up 4 bases and J gave up 0 bases, with 4 bases separating them. The CDR3 has 12 residues. The CDR3 sequence is CASSPDQETQYF. The DNA of the CDR3 is TGTGCCAGCAGCCCTGACCAAGAGACCCAGTACTTC.

The CDR3 region has the DNA TGTGCCAGCATTCCTAGCGTCGTAGGGGCCCAGTACTTC. This translates into CASIPSVVGAQYF. The rearrangement uses TRBV6-1 and TRBJ2-5, with D perhaps TRBD2 (6 bases). Germline V gene sequence: CDR1 MNHNS, CDR2 SASEGT. Trimming cost V 7 bases and J 9 bases, with 18 bases left between them. The CDR3 is made up of 13 amino acids.

The gene calls are TRBV5-4 and TRBJ2-7, with TRBD1 matching 12 bases. From germline, CDR1 is SGHNT and CDR2 YYREEE (reference sequence). V gave up 1 base and J gave up 7 bases; unmatched junction bases: 6. The CDR3 spans 15 residues. The CDR3: CASSLPGTGGREQYF. The DNA for the CDR3 is TGTGCCAGCAGCTTGCCGGGGACAGGGGGCAGAGAGCAGTACTTC. The full variable domain, its missing parts supplied by reference TRBV5-4 and TRBJ2-7, is ETGVTQSPTHLIKTRGQQVTLRCSSQSGHNTVSWYQQALGQGPQFIFQYYREEENGRGNFPPRFSGLQFPNYSSELNVNALELDDSALYLCASSLPGTGGREQYFGPGTRLTVT.

The rearrangement uses TRBV4-1 and TRBJ2-7; D is perhaps TRBD1 (6 bases). The length of the CDR3 is 14 residues. Trimming took 3 bases from V and 2 from J, leaving 11 bases between them. Germline loops: CDR1 MGHRA, CDR2 YSYEKL. CDR3 sequence: CASSHAGTPYEQYF. The CDR3 nucleotides are TGCGCCAGCAGCCATGCCGGGACACCCTACGAGCAGTACTTC.

V is TRBV4-3 and J is TRBJ2-7; maybe TRBD1 (5 bases). This CDR3 spans 16 amino acids. Germline V gene data show CDR1 as LGHNA and CDR2 as YSLEER. Trimming shortened V by 3 bases and J by 4 bases, and 19 bases separated the two germline ends. CDR3 region: CASSHAWGVNEYEQYF. CDR3 coding DNA: TGCGCCAGCAGCCACGCCTGGGGCGTCAACGAATACGAGCAGTACTTC.

The chain couples TRBV25-1 to TRBJ1-5; D might be TRBD1 (5 bases). V was clipped by 3 bases and J by 9 bases, with 15 bases between them. This CDR3 is 14 amino acids long. CDR1 is MGHDK, CDR2 SYGVNS, per germline. The CDR3 bases are TGTGCCAGCAGTGAGGGGGACCGCACATGGCCCCAGCATTTT. Translating it yields CASSEGDRTWPQHF. Based on the CDR3 plus reference TRBV25-1 and TRBJ1-5, the full variable domain is EADIYQTPRYLVIGTGKKITLECSQTMGHDKMYWYQQDPGMELHLIHYSYGVNSTEKGDLSSESTVSRIRTEHFPLTLESARPSHTSQYLCASSEGDRTWPQHFGDGTRLSIL.

Only one count was recorded for this clone. The J gene is TRBJ1-2, the V gene TRBV10-2; no definite D call. Between the trimmed V and J ends, which lost 8 bases and 3 bases, there was a span of 16 bases. Germline CDR1 and CDR2: WSHSY and SAAADI. This CDR3 region has 14 residues. The CDR3 protein is CASAGSGNDYGYTF. The CDR3 DNA follows: TGCGCCAGCGCGGGGAGCGGAAATGACTATGGCTACACCTTC.

Concerning this clone: In the same sample, other DNA sequences code for this CDR3. The CDR3 DNA is TGTGCCAGCAGCCTCCAGGGGAATTCACCCCTCCACTTT. Amino acid sequence: CASSLQGNSPLHF. The chain couples TRBV7-2 to TRBJ1-6; the D gene is possibly TRBD1 (6 bases). Germline CDR1 and CDR2: SGHTA and FQGNSA. The CDR3 consists of 13 residues. V was pared by 5 bases and J by 7 bases, with 9 bases between.